This TCR beta chain was observed in a study of T cell repertoires in cytomegalovirus infection. Study-level points and caveats: In two of eight donors, the top clonotype was HLA-C-restricted CMV-specific. Pooled public TCR beta family frequency picked out CMV carriers with the relevant HLA.

V was pared by 6 bases and J by 0 bases, with 14 bases between. CDR3 length equals 15 residues. As to this clonotype: Its antigen is as yet unknown.

TCRdb reanalysed the reads using MiXCR and keeps one entry per CDR3 protein. The table records roughly 150,000 distinct CDR3 sequences, about 20% of them present only once. This chain links TRBV12-3 or TRBV12-4 with TRBJ1-1; tentative D call: TRBD1 (6 bases). This specimen consisted of CD8+ T cells from cultured PBMCs, obtained from culture after CMV antigen stimulation. The clonotype comes from a human donor in good health (CMV status not recorded). Some clones in this sample may be carry-over from other donors' samples. CDR3 protein: CASSPRGVLNTEAFF. CDR3 DNA sequence: TGTGCCAGCAGCCCCAGGGGAGTGCTGAACACTGAAGCTTTCTTT.